Here is one T cell receptor (beta chain) with its context. This sample is drawn from a study of blood T cell repertoires in COVID-19. On the study more broadly: Sites across the United States, Italy and Spain contributed samples from acute and convalescent COVID-19.

Only in-frame clones appear in the TCRdb table, and some are missing; sequencing was by immunoSEQ multiplex PCR. Among fewer than 300,000 clones, about nine tenths were seen once, and the ten largest hold 5.5% to 8%. Germline values: CDR1 LNHDA, CDR2 SQIVND (reference sequence). This CDR3 has 14 amino acids. V shed 4 bases and J shed 0 bases, with 8 bases lying between them. Seattle patient enrollment occurred during active infection, with longitudinal follow-up thereafter. Sequencing input: peripheral blood. This clonotype was sampled from a woman aged 50 to 60 with COVID-19, enrolled during active disease. The gene calls are TRBV19 and TRBJ2-3; possibly TRBD1 for D (5 bases). CDR3 nucleotides: TGTGCCAGTAGTAACAGGCCCAGCACAGATACGCAGTATTTT. This encodes CASSNRPSTDTQYF.